The 14 T cell receptor beta chains below come from one sample, sequenced in a study of glioma-infiltrating T cells listed by TCRdb under 2016. Sequenced on an Illumina MiSeq. The iRepertoire nested amplicon-rescue multiplex PCR (arm-PCR) platform was used to amplify TCR alpha and beta CDR3 regions from RNA. TCRdb ran its own pipeline on the public reads, namely fastp trimming at Q25 and MiXCR clone calling, and kept in-frame beta chains. Each CDR3 protein gets just one entry, which takes the most common genes and DNA from the rows behind it. Counted in this sample were about 200,000 distinct CDR3 sequences; 32% of them appeared once. The ten largest account for roughly 21% of the sample. The material sequenced was glioma tissue, nonneoplastic brain tissue, or PBMCs (not recorded which). These receptors were taken from a human donor with low-grade glioma or glioblastoma, undergoing nonglioma brain surgery, or in good health (not recorded which).

Points on this clonotype: A clone one base away is much larger, so this may be a read error. The chain joins TRBV12-3 or TRBV12-4 to TRBJ1-1; D gene uncertain. This CDR3 is 12 amino acids long. CDR3 sequence reads: CASSLYRFEASF. CDR3 DNA: TGTGCCAGCAGTTTATACAGATTTGAAGCTTCCTTT.

This clonotype was seen at least ten times. The V gene is TRBV6-5, the J gene TRBJ2-2; D not certain. The CDR3 extends over 12 amino acids. The V and J ends lost 2 bases and 8 bases respectively, with 6 bases between them. Germline-derived CDR1 and CDR2 are MNHEY and SVGAGI. Here the CDR3 reads CASSYTQGELFF. The DNA of the CDR3 is TGTGCCAGCAGTTACACCCAGGGGGAGCTGTTTTTT.

With regard to this clonotype: A single base separates this from a much larger clone, so it may be a read error. The chain combines TRBV29-1 with TRBJ1-2, with a possible D match to TRBD1 (6 bases). Trimming took off 4 bases at V and 4 bases at J, with 13 bases between the two ends. This CDR3 is 13 amino acids long. Germline CDR1 and CDR2: SQVTM and ANQGSEA. CDR3 sequence: CSVGGGLSYGYTF. CDR3 nucleotides: TGCAGCGTTGGTGGGGGGCTGAGCTATGGCTACACCTTC. The full variable domain, its missing parts supplied by reference TRBV29-1 and TRBJ1-2, is SAVISQKPSRDICQRGTSLTIQCQVDSQVTMMFWYRQQPGQSLTLIATANQGSEATYESGFVIDKFPISRPNLTFSTLTVSNMSPEDSSIYLCSVGGGLSYGYTFGSGTRLTVV.

Note on this clonotype: Compared with germline, one end of the junction differs, possibly owing to a read error. This rearrangement joins TRBV6-2 or TRBV6-3 to TRBJ2-2, with D possibly TRBD2 on 5 matching bases. Germline CDR1 and CDR2: MNHEY and SVGEGT. There are 12 residues in the CDR3. As DNA, the CDR3 is TGTGCCAGCAGTTATTTATCCGGGGAGCCGCTTTTT. It is translated as CASSYLSGEPLF.

This clonotype was recorded a few times. The CDR3 region is CASSPGTRADTQYF. As DNA, the CDR3 is TGTGCCAGCAGCCCCGGGACTAGGGCAGATACGCAGTATTTT. This rearrangement joins TRBV11-2 to TRBJ2-3; TRBD2 matches 8 bases. There are 14 residues in the CDR3. V dropped 5 bases and J dropped 4; count of bases not matched to a gene: 5. Germline loops: CDR1 SGHAT, CDR2 FQNNGV.

This clonotype was counted at least ten times. The J gene is TRBJ1-1, the V gene TRBV12-3 or TRBV12-4; the D is unclear. This CDR3 is 13 amino acids long. V lost 3 bases and J lost 1, with 6 bases in between. CDR3 loop: CASSFNENTEAFF. The CDR3 DNA follows: TGTGCCAGCAGTTTTAACGAGAACACTGAAGCTTTCTTT.

This chain uses TRBV19 with TRBJ1-1, with D unclear. V was shortened by 2 bases and J by 3 bases, with 13 bases between the two germline ends. The CDR3 runs to 15 residues. CDR1 is LNHDA and CDR2 is SQIVND in the germline V gene (reference sequence). This CDR3 reads CASSISPGSDTEAFF. The CDR3 DNA reads TGTGCCAGTAGTATATCGCCGGGGAGTGACACTGAAGCTTTCTTT.

Regarding this clonotype: Just one base apart from a much larger clone, this may be a read error. The genes are TRBV24-1 and TRBJ2-3; TRBD2 agrees at 7 bases. Germline trimming cut 5 bases from V and 12 bases from J; bases unmatched to any gene: 4. CDR1 is KGHDR, CDR2 SFDVKD, per germline. The CDR3 is made up of 11 amino acids. This CDR3 reads CATSGLGLQYF. The CDR3 DNA is TGTGCCACCAGTGGCTTGGGACTACAGTATTTT.

The chain uses TRBV5-5 and TRBJ1-4, with unresolved D. The CDR3 is made up of 15 amino acids. Germline-derived CDR1 and CDR2 are SGHKS and YYEKEE (reference sequence). The ends were cut back, 1 base at V and 1 base at J, with 8 bases in the middle. As DNA, the CDR3 is TGTGCCAGCAGCTTGATGTCCGGAACTAATGAAAAACTGTTTTTT. Residues: CASSLMSGTNEKLFF. Together with reference TRBV5-5 and TRBJ1-4, the CDR3 gives the full variable domain: DAGVTQSPTHLIKTRGQQVTLRCSPISGHKSVSWYQQVLGQGPQFIFQYYEKEERGRGNFPDRFSARQFPNYSSELNVNALLLGDSALYLCASSLMSGTNEKLFFGSGTQLSVL.

This clonotype was recorded many times. This sequence joins TRBV12-3 or TRBV12-4 and TRBJ1-2, with 7 bases identical to TRBD1. CDR3 size: 12 residues. V gave up 5 bases and J gave up 9 bases; unmatched junction bases: 6. CDR3 in DNA: TGTGCCAGCAGTGATGACAGGGCGAGCTACACCTTC. Translated, it gives CASSDDRASYTF.

This clonotype was counted only a few times. The chain has TRBV4-3 and TRBJ2-7; 7 nucleotides line up with TRBD1. The V segment lost 1 base and the J segment 6 bases; nucleotides outside the gene matches: 3. CDR1 is LGHNA, CDR2 YSLEER, per germline. CDR3 size: 13 residues. This chain's CDR3 is CASSQVTGSEQYF. As DNA, the CDR3 is TGCGCCAGCAGCCAAGTGACAGGGAGCGAGCAGTACTTC.

To note about this clonotype: It may be a read error: a sequence one base away is much more abundant. The chain combines TRBV29-1 with TRBJ1-6; D is ambiguous. Germline V CDR1 and CDR2: SQVTM, ANQGSEA. The CDR3 runs to 13 residues. CDR3 DNA sequence: TGCAGCATTCAGGACTCCTATAATTCACCCCTCCAGTTT. Translation: CSIQDSYNSPLQF.

This clonotype was seen many times. The chain links TRBV3-1 to TRBJ1-3; D is unclear. The CDR3 is 15 amino acids. Trimming took 1 base from V and 0 from J, leaving 7 bases between them. Germline-derived CDR1 and CDR2 are LGHDT and YNNKEL (reference sequence). The CDR3 region is CASSQGGDSGNTIYF. The CDR3 bases are TGTGCCAGCAGCCAAGGCGGCGACTCTGGAAACACCATATATTTT. Drawing the rest from reference TRBV3-1 and TRBJ1-3, the complete variable domain is DTAVSQTPKYLVTQMGNDKSIKCEQNLGHDTMYWYKQDSKKFLKIMFSYNNKELIINETVPNRFSPKSPDKAHLNLHINSLELGDSAVYFCASSQGGDSGNTIYFGEGSWLTVV.

To note about this clonotype: A much larger clonotype is one base distant, so this may be a read error. This chain connects TRBV7-9 to TRBJ2-3; D is tentatively TRBD1 or TRBD2 (7 bases each). Germline CDR1 and CDR2: SEHNR and FQNEAQ (reference sequence). CDR3 length: 16 residues. Written as DNA, the CDR3 is TGTGCCAGCAGCTTAGCGCCTGGGGGAGGGACAGATACGCAGTGTTTT. Translated, it gives CASSLAPGGGTDTQCF.